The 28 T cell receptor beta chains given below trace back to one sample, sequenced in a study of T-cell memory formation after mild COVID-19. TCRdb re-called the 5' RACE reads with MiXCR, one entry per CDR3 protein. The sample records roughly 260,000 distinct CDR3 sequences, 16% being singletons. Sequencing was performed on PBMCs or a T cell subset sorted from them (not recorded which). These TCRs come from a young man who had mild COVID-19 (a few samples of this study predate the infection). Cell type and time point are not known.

CDR3 amino acids: CASSYKQGAEAFF. The CDR3 DNA follows: TGCGCCAGCAGCTACAAACAGGGGGCTGAAGCTTTCTTT. The chain joins TRBV5-1 to TRBJ1-1, with 8 bases fitting TRBD1. Germline V CDR1 and CDR2: SGHRS, YFSETQ. This CDR3 contains 13 residues. The ends lost 3 bases at V and 6 bases at J; junction bases unmatched: 4.

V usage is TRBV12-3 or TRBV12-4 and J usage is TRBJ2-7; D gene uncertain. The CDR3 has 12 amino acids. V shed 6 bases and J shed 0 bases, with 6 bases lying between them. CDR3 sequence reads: CASRGFSYEQYF. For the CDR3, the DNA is TGTGCCAGCAGGGGGTTCTCCTACGAGCAGTACTTC.

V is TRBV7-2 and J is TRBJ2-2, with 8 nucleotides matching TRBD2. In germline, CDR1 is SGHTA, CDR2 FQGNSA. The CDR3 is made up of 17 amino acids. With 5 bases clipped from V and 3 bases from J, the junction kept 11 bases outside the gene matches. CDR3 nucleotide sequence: TGTGCCAGCAGCCCACCGTCACCGGGGGGGGACACCGGGGAGCTGTTTTTT. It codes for CASSPPSPGGDTGELFF.

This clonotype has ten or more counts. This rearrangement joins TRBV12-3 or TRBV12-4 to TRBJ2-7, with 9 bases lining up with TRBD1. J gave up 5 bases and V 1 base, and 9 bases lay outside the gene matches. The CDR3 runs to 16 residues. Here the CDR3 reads CASSLDGTGGNDEQYV. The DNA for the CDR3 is TGTGCCAGCAGTTTAGATGGTACAGGGGGCAACGACGAGCAGTACGTC.

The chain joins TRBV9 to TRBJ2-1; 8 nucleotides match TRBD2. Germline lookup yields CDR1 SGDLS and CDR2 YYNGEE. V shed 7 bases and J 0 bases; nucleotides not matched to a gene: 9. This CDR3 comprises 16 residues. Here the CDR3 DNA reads TGTGCCAGCTACGGGGCGGGGGGACCCTCCTACAATGAGCAGTTCTTC. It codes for CASYGAGGPSYNEQFF.

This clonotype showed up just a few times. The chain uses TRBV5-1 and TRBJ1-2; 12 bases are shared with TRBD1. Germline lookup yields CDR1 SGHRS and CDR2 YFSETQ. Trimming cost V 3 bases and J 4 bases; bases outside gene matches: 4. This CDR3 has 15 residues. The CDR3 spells CASSSGQGAGYGYTF. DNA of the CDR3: TGCGCCAGCAGCTCGGGACAGGGGGCCGGCTATGGCTACACCTTC.

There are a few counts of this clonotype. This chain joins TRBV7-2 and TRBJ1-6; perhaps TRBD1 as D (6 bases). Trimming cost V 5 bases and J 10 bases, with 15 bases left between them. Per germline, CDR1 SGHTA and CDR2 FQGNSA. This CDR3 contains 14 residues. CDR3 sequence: CASSQDRTWSPLHF. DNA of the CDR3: TGTGCCAGCAGCCAAGACAGGACCTGGTCACCCCTCCACTTT.

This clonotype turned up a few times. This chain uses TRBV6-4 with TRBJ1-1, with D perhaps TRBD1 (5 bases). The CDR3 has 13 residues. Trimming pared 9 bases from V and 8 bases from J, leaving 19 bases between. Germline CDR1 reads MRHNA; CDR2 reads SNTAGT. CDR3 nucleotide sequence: TGTGCCAGTAGGGACGCCATTTCAGGCGAAGCTTTCTTT. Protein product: CASRDAISGEAFF.

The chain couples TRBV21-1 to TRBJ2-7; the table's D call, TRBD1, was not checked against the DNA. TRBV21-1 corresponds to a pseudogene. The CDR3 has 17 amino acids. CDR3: CASSRRPTEGGSYEQYF. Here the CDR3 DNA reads TGTGCCAGCAGCCGTCGCCCAACGGAGGGGGGCTCCTACGAGCAGTACTTC.

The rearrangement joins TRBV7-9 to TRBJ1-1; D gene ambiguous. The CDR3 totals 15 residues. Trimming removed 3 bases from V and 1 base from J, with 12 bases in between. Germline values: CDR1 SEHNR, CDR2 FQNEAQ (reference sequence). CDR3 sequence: CASSFLGQSNTEAFF. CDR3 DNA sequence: TGTGCCAGCAGCTTTTTAGGGCAGTCGAACACTGAAGCTTTCTTT.

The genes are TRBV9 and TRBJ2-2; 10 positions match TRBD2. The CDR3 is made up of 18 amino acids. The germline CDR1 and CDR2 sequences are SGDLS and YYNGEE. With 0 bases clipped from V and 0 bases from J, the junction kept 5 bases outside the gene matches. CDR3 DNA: TGTGCCAGCAGCGTAGAGTTAGCGGGGGGACCGAACACCGGGGAGCTGTTTTTT. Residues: CASSVELAGGPNTGELFF.

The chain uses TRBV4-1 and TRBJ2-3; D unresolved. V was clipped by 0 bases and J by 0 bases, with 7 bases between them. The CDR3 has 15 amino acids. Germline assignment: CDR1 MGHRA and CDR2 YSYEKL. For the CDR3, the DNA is TGCGCCAGCAGCCAAGATCCTGGGAGCACAGATACGCAGTATTTT. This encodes CASSQDPGSTDTQYF.

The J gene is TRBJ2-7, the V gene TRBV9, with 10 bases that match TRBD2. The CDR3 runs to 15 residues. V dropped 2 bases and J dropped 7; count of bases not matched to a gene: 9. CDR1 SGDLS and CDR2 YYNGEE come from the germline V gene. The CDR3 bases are TGTGCCAGCAGCGTTACTAGCGGGACCACACAAGAGCAGTACTTC. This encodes CASSVTSGTTQEQYF.

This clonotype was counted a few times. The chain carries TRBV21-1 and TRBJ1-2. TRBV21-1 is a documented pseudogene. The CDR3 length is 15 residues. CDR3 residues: CASSKETSFHYGYTF. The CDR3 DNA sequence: TGTGCCAGCAGCAAAGAGACAAGCTTCCATTATGGCTACACCTTC.

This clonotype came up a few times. The CDR3: CAIRLAGSTDTQYF. The CDR3 nucleotides are TGTGCCATCCGACTAGCGGGAAGCACAGATACGCAGTATTTT. The chain combines TRBV10-3 with TRBJ2-3; 11 nucleotides line up with TRBD2. Unmatched junction bases numbered 1, after V lost 8 bases and J lost 0 bases. The CDR3 extends over 14 amino acids. Germline V gene lookup returns CDR1 ENHRY and CDR2 SYGVKD.

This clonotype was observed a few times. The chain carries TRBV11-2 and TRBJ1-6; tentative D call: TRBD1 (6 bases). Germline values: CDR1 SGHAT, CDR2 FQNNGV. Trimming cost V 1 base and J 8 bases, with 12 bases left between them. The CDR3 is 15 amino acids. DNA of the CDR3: TGTGCCAGCAGCTTAGTCTACAGGGAAGATTCACCCCTCCACTTT. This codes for CASSLVYREDSPLHF.

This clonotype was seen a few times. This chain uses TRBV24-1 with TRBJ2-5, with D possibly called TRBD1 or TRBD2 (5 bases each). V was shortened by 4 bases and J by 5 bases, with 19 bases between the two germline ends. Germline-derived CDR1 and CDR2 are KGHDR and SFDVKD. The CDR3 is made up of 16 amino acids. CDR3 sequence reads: CATSDPTTGPGETQYF. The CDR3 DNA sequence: TGTGCCACCAGTGACCCGACCACGGGACCGGGGGAGACCCAGTACTTC.

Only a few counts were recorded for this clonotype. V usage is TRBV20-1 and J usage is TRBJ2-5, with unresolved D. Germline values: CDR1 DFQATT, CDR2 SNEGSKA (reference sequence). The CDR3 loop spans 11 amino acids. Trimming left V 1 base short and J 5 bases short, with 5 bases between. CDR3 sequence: CSARGRETQYF. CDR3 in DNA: TGCAGTGCTAGAGGCCGGGAGACCCAGTACTTC.

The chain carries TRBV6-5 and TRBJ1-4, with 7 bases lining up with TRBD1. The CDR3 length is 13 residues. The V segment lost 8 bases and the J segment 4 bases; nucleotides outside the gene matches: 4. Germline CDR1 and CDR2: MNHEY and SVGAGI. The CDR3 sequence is CASSGGFNEKLFF. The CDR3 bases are TGTGCCAGCTCAGGGGGATTTAATGAAAAACTGTTTTTT.

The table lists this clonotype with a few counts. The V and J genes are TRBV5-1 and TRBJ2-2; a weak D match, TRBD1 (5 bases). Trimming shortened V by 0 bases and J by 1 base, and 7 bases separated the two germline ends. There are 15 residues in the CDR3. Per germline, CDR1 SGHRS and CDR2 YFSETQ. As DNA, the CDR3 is TGCGCCAGCAGCTTGGGACAGCGGAACACCGGGGAGCTGTTTTTT. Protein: CASSLGQRNTGELFF.

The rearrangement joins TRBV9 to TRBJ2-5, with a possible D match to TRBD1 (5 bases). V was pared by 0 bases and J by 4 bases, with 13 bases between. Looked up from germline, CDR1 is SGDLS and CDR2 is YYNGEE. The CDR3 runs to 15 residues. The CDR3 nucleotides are TGTGCCAGCAGCGTAGCGGCAGGGATGGGAGAGACCCAGTACTTC. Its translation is CASSVAAGMGETQYF.

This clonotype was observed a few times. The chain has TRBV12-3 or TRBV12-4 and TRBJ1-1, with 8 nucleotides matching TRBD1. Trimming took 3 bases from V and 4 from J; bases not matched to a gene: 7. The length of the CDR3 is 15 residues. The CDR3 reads CASSFRQGKITEAFF. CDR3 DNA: TGTGCCAGCAGTTTCCGACAGGGGAAGATCACTGAAGCTTTCTTT.

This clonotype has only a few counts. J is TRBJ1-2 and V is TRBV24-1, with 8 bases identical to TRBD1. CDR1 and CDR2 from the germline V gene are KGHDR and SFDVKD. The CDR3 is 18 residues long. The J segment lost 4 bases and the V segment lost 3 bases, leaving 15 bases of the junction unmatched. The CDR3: CATSDREPRGPYSYGYTF. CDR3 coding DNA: TGTGCCACCAGTGATCGAGAACCCAGGGGGCCCTATTCCTATGGCTACACCTTC.

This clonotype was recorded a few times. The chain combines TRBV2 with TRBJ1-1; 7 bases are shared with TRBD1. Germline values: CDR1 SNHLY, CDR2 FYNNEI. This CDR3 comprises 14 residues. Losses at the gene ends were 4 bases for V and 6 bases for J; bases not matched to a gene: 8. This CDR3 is CASSGRQGSAEAFF. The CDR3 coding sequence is TGTGCCAGCAGTGGAAGACAGGGTAGCGCTGAAGCTTTCTTT.

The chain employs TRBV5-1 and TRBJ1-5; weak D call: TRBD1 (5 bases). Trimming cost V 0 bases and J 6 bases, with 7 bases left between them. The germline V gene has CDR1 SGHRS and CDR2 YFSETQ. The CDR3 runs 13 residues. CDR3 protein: CASSLEGTQPQHF. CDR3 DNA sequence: TGCGCCAGCAGCTTGGAAGGGACTCAGCCCCAGCATTTT.

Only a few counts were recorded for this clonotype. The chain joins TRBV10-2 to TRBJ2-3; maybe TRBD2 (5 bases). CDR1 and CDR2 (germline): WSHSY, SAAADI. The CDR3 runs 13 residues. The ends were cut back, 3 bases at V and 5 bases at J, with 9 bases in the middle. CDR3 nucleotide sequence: TGCGCCAGCAGTGAACCCGGAGGAGATACGCAGTATTTT. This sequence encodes CASSEPGGDTQYF.

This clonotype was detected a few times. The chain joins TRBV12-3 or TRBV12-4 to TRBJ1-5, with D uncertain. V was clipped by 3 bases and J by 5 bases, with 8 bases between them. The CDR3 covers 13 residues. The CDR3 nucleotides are TGTGCCAGCAGTTTTGCCACGGATCAGCCCCAGCATTTT. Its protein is CASSFATDQPQHF.

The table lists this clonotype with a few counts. The CDR3 nucleotides are TGCGCCAGCGGCCGGGACGGATCTAACTATGGCTACACCTTC. Translating it yields CASGRDGSNYGYTF. The chain links TRBV5-1 to TRBJ1-2; tentative D call: TRBD1 (5 bases). Deletions cut 7 bases from V and 0 bases from J, with 13 bases between. CDR3 length: 14 amino acids. Germline CDR1 SGHRS, CDR2 YFSETQ.